Below are 28 T cell receptor beta chains sequenced from a single sample in a study of T cells in Graves' hyperthyroidism and ophthalmopathy. It was RNA transcripts that yielded the amplified TCR beta CDR3 regions. TCR CDR3 regions were first amplified by RT-PCR with HTBI primers. TCRdb re-called the multiplex PCR reads through MiXCR, storing one row per CDR3 protein. The table includes some 740,000 distinct CDR3 sequences, 14% detected once. The sequencing input was blood. All receptors derive from a young woman with Graves' hyperthyroidism.

There are many counts of this clonotype. This CDR3 is CASSQSTGYYEQYF. As DNA, the CDR3 is TGTGCCAGCAGTCAATCGACAGGCTACTACGAGCAGTACTTC. The chain joins TRBV28 to TRBJ2-7, with D maybe TRBD1 (6 bases). CDR1 and CDR2 from the germline V gene are MDHEN and SYDVKM. CDR3 length: 14 amino acids. Trimming cost V 5 bases and J 3 bases, with 14 bases left between them.

This clonotype has ten or more counts. The chain is built from TRBV28 and TRBJ2-5; 8 nucleotides line up with TRBD1. The V and J ends lost 5 bases and 0 bases, in that order; junction bases with no gene match: 8. The germline V gene has CDR1 MDHEN and CDR2 SYDVKM. The CDR3 is 16 amino acids. This CDR3 is CASSRTGTGYQETQYF. In DNA, the CDR3 is TGTGCCAGCAGTCGGACAGGGACAGGCTACCAAGAGACCCAGTACTTC.

This clonotype was observed many times. This chain joins TRBV15 and TRBJ2-7; TRBD2 is a possible D gene (6 bases). This CDR3 contains 14 residues. V was cut by 3 bases and J by 3 bases, with 12 bases left in between. The germline gives CDR1 LNHNV, CDR2 YYDKDF (reference sequence). The CDR3 DNA follows: TGTGCCACCAGCAGTGGGGGGAAGCTCTACGAGCAGTACTTC. Its protein product is CATSSGGKLYEQYF.

This clonotype was observed at least ten times. The genes are TRBV7-2 and TRBJ2-7; no firm D call. The CDR3 has 14 residues. Germline V gene data show CDR1 as SGHTA and CDR2 as FQGNSA. V lost 7 bases, J lost 2 bases, and 15 bases lay in between. The CDR3 DNA sequence: TGTGCCAGCAAGATAAGGCCCTTAGCCTACGAGCAGTACTTC. The encoded protein is CASKIRPLAYEQYF.

The DNA for the CDR3 is TGTGCCAGTAGTATTGGACAGGGGCGCATGAACACTGAAGCTTTCTTT. Its translation: CASSIGQGRMNTEAFF. The chain employs TRBV19 and TRBJ1-1; 9 bases are shared with TRBD1. CDR1 is LNHDA and CDR2 is SQIVND in the germline V gene (reference sequence). Trimming cost V 3 bases and J 0 bases; bases outside gene matches: 5. The CDR3 is made up of 16 amino acids.

The table lists this clonotype with a few counts. This chain joins TRBV12-3 or TRBV12-4 and TRBJ1-1, with D unresolved. V was pared by 5 bases and J by 0 bases, with 7 bases between. This CDR3 comprises 13 residues. CDR3 bases: TGTGCCAGCAGTGGATATATGAACACTGAAGCTTTCTTT. It translates to CASSGYMNTEAFF.

This clonotype came up many times. The chain has TRBV18 and TRBJ2-2, with D hard to call. Trimming shortened V by 4 bases and J by 0 bases, and 3 bases separated the two germline ends. This CDR3 has 13 residues. The germline V gene has CDR1 KGHSH and CDR2 LQKENI. This chain's CDR3 is CASSRTNTGELFF. CDR3 bases: TGTGCCAGCTCACGGACGAACACCGGGGAGCTGTTTTTT.

This clonotype was counted at least ten times. The chain combines TRBV29-1 with TRBJ2-7; 7 bases fit TRBD1. V shed 6 bases and J 5 bases; nucleotides not matched to a gene: 4. The germline gives CDR1 SQVTM, CDR2 ANQGSEA. The CDR3 is 11 residues long. The CDR3 region has the DNA TGCAGCGTAGCGACAGGGAACGAGCAGTACTTC. Protein: CSVATGNEQYF.

This clonotype was seen repeatedly, ten times or more. Relative to the germline gene, one junction end is altered; a read error may explain this. The V gene is TRBV7-9, the J gene TRBJ2-3, with 12 nucleotides matching TRBD1. Per the germline V gene, CDR1 is SEHNR and CDR2 is FQNEAQ (reference sequence). The CDR3 runs to 16 residues. CDR3 amino acids: CASSPTGTGGTDTQYF. The DNA of the CDR3 is TGTGCCAGCAGCCCGACCGGGACAGGGGGCACGGATACGCAGTATTTT. The full variable domain, rest sourced from reference TRBV7-9 and TRBJ2-3, is DTGVSQNPRHKITKRGQNVTFRCDPISEHNRLYWYRQTLGQGPEFLTYFQNEAQLEKSRLLSDRFSAERPKGSFSTLEIQRTEQGDSAMYLCASSPTGTGGTDTQYFGPGTRLTVL.

This clonotype was seen many times. The chain carries TRBV11-3 and TRBJ2-3, with 7 positions matching TRBD1. J lost 4 bases, V lost 5 bases, and 12 bases had no gene match. This CDR3 contains 16 residues. From germline, CDR1 is SGHNT and CDR2 YENEEA. The CDR3 nucleotides read TGTGCCAGCAGCGCGCAGGGGGTAGCCCCCCCAGATACGCAGTATTTT. Translating gives CASSAQGVAPPDTQYF.

This clonotype was counted a few times. The chain carries TRBV4-1 and TRBJ2-6; 7 bases line up with TRBD2. CDR1 is MGHRA, CDR2 YSYEKL, per germline. J was trimmed by 2 bases and V by 4 bases; bases with no gene match: 17. This CDR3 comprises 20 residues. The CDR3 is CASSPQPTGRLYPGANVLTF. DNA for the CDR3: TGCGCCAGCAGCCCCCAACCAACCGGGAGGCTGTACCCTGGGGCCAACGTCCTGACTTTC.

This clonotype was counted many times. This chain links TRBV7-9 with TRBJ2-3; 7 nucleotides align to TRBD1. Germline CDR1 SEHNR, CDR2 FQNEAQ (reference sequence). Trimming at V came to 1 base and at J to 2 bases, leaving 3 bases not matched to a gene. The CDR3 has 15 amino acids. The DNA of the CDR3 is TGTGCCAGCAGCTTAGTCGACAGGGACACAGATACGCAGTATTTT. It yields the protein CASSLVDRDTDTQYF. The whole variable domain, filled in from reference TRBV7-9 and TRBJ2-3, reads DTGVSQNPRHKITKRGQNVTFRCDPISEHNRLYWYRQTLGQGPEFLTYFQNEAQLEKSRLLSDRFSAERPKGSFSTLEIQRTEQGDSAMYLCASSLVDRDTDTQYFGPGTRLTVL.

The CDR3 reads CASSRGSEQYF. The CDR3 bases are TGTGCCAGTAGTAGGGGGTCCGAGCAGTACTTC. The chain carries TRBV19 and TRBJ2-7, with D tentatively TRBD1 or TRBD2 (5 bases each). Trimming pared 4 bases from V and 6 bases from J, leaving 7 bases between. Germline assignment: CDR1 LNHDA and CDR2 SQIVND (reference sequence). CDR3 length: 11 amino acids.

This clonotype appeared many times. The chain carries TRBV27 and TRBJ2-1, with 14 bases that match TRBD2. Germline V gives CDR1 MNHEY, CDR2 SMNVEV (reference sequence). The CDR3 length is 16 residues. The junction had 5 bases not matched to a gene; V was cut back by 5 bases and J by 5 bases. In DNA form, the CDR3 reads TGTGCCAGCAGTCGACTAGCGGGAGGGAACGACAATGAGCAGTTCTTC. Its translation: CASSRLAGGNDNEQFF.

There are many counts of this clonotype. The chain employs TRBV12-3 or TRBV12-4 and TRBJ2-7, with D possibly being TRBD2 (5 bases). The V end was cut by 5 bases, the J end by 5 bases, with 16 bases between. The CDR3 totals 14 residues. The CDR3 nucleotides are TGTGCCAGCAGTGCTCCCGGGGAGAGGCACGAGCAGTACTTC. Translated, it gives CASSAPGERHEQYF.

Ten or more counts support this clonotype. The chain recombines TRBV7-9 with TRBJ2-1, with 7 bases identical to TRBD2. CDR1 is SEHNR, CDR2 FQNEAQ, per germline (reference sequence). J gave up 2 bases and V 5 bases, and 9 bases lay outside the gene matches. The CDR3 has 16 residues. The CDR3 DNA is TGTGCCAGCAGCCCTCAGGGAGGGAGGGCCTACAATGAGCAGTTCTTC. Translation gives CASSPQGGRAYNEQFF.

This clonotype has ten or more counts. The rearrangement uses TRBV11-2 and TRBJ2-5; 7 nucleotides agree with TRBD1. The junction had 6 bases not matched to a gene; V was cut back by 5 bases and J by 12 bases. This CDR3 is built from 11 residues. CDR1 and CDR2 (germline): SGHAT, FQNNGV. This CDR3 reads CASSLPTGKYF. The DNA of the CDR3 is TGTGCCAGCAGCCTACCGACAGGGAAGTACTTC.

The sample holds many counts of this clonotype. The chain employs TRBV18 and TRBJ2-5; maybe TRBD1 (5 bases). The CDR3 contains 13 residues. Per the germline V gene, CDR1 is KGHSH and CDR2 is LQKENI. Between the trimmed V and J ends, which lost 8 bases and 1 base, there was a span of 11 bases. The CDR3 DNA reads TGTGCCAGCACAAGGACACCCCAAGAGACCCAGTACTTC. Amino acid sequence: CASTRTPQETQYF.

With respect to this clonotype: With a much larger clone just one base away, this may be a read error. J is TRBJ2-2 and V is TRBV11-2; 8 nucleotides match TRBD1. This CDR3 region has 16 residues. Germline CDR1 is SGHAT and CDR2 is FQNNGV. The chain's CDR3 is CASSPRTGSGTGEPFF. As DNA, the CDR3 is TGTGCCAGCAGCCCGAGGACAGGGTCAGGAACCGGGGAGCCGTTTTTT.

The table lists this clonotype with many counts. This chain connects TRBV28 to TRBJ2-2; D tentatively reads TRBD1 or TRBD2 (6 bases each). V was cut by 5 bases and J by 4 bases, with 14 bases left in between. CDR1 MDHEN and CDR2 SYDVKM come from the germline V gene. The CDR3 is made up of 15 amino acids. The CDR3 protein is CASSLDRRGTGELFF. CDR3 sequence (DNA): TGTGCCAGCAGTCTCGACAGGAGGGGCACCGGGGAGCTGTTTTTT.

This clonotype was recorded many times. V and J are TRBV7-3 and TRBJ2-1, with D perhaps TRBD2 (5 bases). Trimming pared 3 bases from V and 8 bases from J, leaving 11 bases between. Germline CDR1 and CDR2: SGHTA and FQGTGA. CDR3 length equals 13 residues. CDR3 residues: CASSLRGFDEQFF. The CDR3 DNA reads TGTGCCAGCAGCTTGCGAGGGTTCGATGAGCAGTTCTTC.

This clonotype occurred many times. This sequence joins TRBV6-2 or TRBV6-3 and TRBJ2-1; TRBD1 aligns across 11 bases. Germline loops: CDR1 MNHEY, CDR2 SVGEGT. The CDR3 length is 17 residues. V lost 0 bases, J lost 7 bases, and 8 bases stayed unmatched. The CDR3, as DNA: TGTGCCAGCAGTTACTCTATACAGCGGGACAGGGGGAATGAGCAGTTCTTC. The encoded protein is CASSYSIQRDRGNEQFF.

Only one count was recorded for this clonotype. The chain joins TRBV7-9 to TRBJ2-1; 9 nucleotides align to TRBD2. CDR1 is SEHNR and CDR2 is FQNEAQ in the germline V gene (reference sequence). V was clipped by 4 bases and J by 6 bases; unmatched bases: 4. The CDR3 runs to 14 residues. CDR3 sequence reads: CASSWGLAANEQFF. CDR3 in DNA: TGTGCCAGCAGCTGGGGACTAGCTGCCAATGAGCAGTTCTTC.

There are many counts of this clonotype. The chain couples TRBV7-2 to TRBJ1-5; TRBD1 matches 8 bases. CDR3 length: 16 amino acids. Looked up from germline, CDR1 is SGHTA and CDR2 is FQGNSA. V lost 2 bases and J lost 2; bases outside the gene matches: 5. CDR3 sequence reads: CASSLSRGQGNQPQHF. CDR3 DNA sequence: TGTGCCAGCAGCTTATCCAGGGGACAGGGCAATCAGCCCCAGCATTTT.

The chain recombines TRBV6-2 or TRBV6-3 with TRBJ1-3; TRBD1 matches at 7 bases. The V segment lost 6 bases and the J segment 0 bases; nucleotides outside the gene matches: 5. CDR1 and CDR2 from the germline V gene are MNHEY and SVGEGT. This CDR3 contains 15 residues. CDR3 nucleotide sequence: TGTGCCAGCAGCGAGGACAGGAGCTCTGGAAACACCATATATTTT. Its translation: CASSEDRSSGNTIYF.

The rearrangement joins TRBV29-1 to TRBJ1-4; 7 bases line up with TRBD1. The CDR3 is made up of 15 amino acids. The trim removed 3 bases at V and 5 bases at J, leaving 9 bases unmatched. Germline V gene data show CDR1 as SQVTM and CDR2 as ANQGSEA. CDR3 coding DNA: TGCAGCGTTGAGATGACAGGGACCCGGAATGAAAAACTGTTTTTT. It encodes CSVEMTGTRNEKLFF.

This clonotype was detected a few times. The CDR3 sequence is CASSSGTGLNTEAFF. The CDR3 DNA is TGTGCCAGCAGTTCCGGGACAGGACTCAACACTGAAGCTTTCTTT. The chain is built from TRBV27 and TRBJ1-1; TRBD1 agrees at 8 bases. This CDR3 comprises 15 residues. The trim removed 4 bases at V and 2 bases at J, leaving 6 bases unmatched. Germline lookup yields CDR1 MNHEY and CDR2 SMNVEV (reference sequence).

This clonotype was counted ten times or more. J is TRBJ2-7 and V is TRBV12-3 or TRBV12-4; 11 bases are shared with TRBD2. CDR3 size: 18 residues. The ends lost 2 bases at V and 1 base at J; junction bases unmatched: 10. The CDR3 coding sequence is TGTGCCAGCAGTTTATCGGCAGCCGGGACTAGCGGATCCTACGAGCAGTACTTC. This translates into CASSLSAAGTSGSYEQYF.